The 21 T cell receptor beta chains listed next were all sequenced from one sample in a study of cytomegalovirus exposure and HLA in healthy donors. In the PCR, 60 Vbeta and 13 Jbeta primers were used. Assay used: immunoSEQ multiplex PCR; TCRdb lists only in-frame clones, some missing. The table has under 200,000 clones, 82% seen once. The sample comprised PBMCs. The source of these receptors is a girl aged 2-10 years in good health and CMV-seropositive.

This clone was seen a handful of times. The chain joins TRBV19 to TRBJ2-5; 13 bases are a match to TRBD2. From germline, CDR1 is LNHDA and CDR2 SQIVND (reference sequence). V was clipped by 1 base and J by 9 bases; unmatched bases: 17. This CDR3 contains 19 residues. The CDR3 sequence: CASSIGLAGGHPVLQAQYF. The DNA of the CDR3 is TGTGCCAGTAGTATAGGACTAGCGGGAGGTCACCCGGTCCTCCAAGCCCAGTACTTC.

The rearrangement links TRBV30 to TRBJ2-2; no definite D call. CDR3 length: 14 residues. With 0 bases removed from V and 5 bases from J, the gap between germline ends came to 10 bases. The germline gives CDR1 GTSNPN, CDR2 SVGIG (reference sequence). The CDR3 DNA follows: TGTGCCTGGAGTGTACTCATCACTACCGGGGAGCTGTTTTTT. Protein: CAWSVLITTGELFF. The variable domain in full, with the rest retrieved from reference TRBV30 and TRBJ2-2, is SQTIHQWPATLVQPVGSPLSLECTVEGTSNPNLYWYRQAAGRGLQLLFYSVGIGQISSEVPQNLSASRPQDRQFILSSKKLLLSDSGFYLCAWSVLITTGELFFGEGSRLTVL.

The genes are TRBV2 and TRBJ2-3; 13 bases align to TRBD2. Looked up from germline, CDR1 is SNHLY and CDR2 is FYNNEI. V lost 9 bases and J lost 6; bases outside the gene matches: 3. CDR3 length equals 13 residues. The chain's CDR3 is CARETSGRDTQYF. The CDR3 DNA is TGTGCCAGGGAGACTAGCGGGAGGGATACGCAGTATTTT.

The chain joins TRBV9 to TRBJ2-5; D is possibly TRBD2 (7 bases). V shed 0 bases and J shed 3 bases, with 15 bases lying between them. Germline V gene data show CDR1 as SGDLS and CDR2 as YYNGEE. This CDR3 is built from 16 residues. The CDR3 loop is CASSVGLGGGEETQYF. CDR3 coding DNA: TGTGCCAGCAGCGTAGGACTCGGAGGGGGGGAAGAGACCCAGTACTTC.

Written as DNA, the CDR3 is TGTGCCTGGGAAAGAGGAGGCACAGAGACCCAGTACTTC. Protein: CAWERGGTETQYF. This chain links TRBV30 with TRBJ2-5; a weak D match, TRBD2 (5 bases). CDR1 and CDR2 from the germline V gene are GTSNPN and SVGIG (reference sequence). V gave up 5 bases and J gave up 4 bases, with 14 bases separating them. The CDR3 length is 13 residues.

CDR3 coding DNA: TGTGCCAGCAGGGAGAGAGGGAACACTGAAGCTTTCTTT. Protein product: CASRERGNTEAFF. The gene calls are TRBV28 and TRBJ1-1, with D unresolved. The germline CDR1 and CDR2 sequences are MDHEN and SYDVKM. V shed 6 bases and J shed 1 base, with 9 bases lying between them. The CDR3 sequence is 13 residues long.

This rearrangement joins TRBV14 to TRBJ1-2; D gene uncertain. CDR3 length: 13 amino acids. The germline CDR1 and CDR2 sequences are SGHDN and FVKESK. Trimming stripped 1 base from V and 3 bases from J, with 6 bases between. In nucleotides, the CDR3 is TGTGCCAGCAGCCAAGCGGTGGACTATGGCTACACCTTC. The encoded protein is CASSQAVDYGYTF.

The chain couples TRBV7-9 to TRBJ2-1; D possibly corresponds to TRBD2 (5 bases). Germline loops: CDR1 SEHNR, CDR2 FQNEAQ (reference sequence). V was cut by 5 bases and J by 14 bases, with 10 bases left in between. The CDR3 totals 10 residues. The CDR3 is CASSGYGEFF. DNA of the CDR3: TGTGCCAGCAGCGGATACGGGGAGTTCTTC.

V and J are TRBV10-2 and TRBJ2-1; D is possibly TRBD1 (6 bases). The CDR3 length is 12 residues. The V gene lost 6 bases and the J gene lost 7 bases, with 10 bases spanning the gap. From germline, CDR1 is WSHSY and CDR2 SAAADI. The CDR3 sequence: CASRQGRNEQFF. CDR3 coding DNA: TGCGCCAGCAGGCAGGGGAGAAATGAGCAGTTCTTC.

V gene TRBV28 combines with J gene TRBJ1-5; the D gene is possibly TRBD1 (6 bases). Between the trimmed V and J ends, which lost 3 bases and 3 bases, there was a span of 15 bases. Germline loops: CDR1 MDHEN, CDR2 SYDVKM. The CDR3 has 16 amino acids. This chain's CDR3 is CASSFPGQHNNQPQHF. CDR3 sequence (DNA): TGTGCCAGCAGTTTTCCCGGACAGCATAACAATCAGCCCCAGCATTTT.

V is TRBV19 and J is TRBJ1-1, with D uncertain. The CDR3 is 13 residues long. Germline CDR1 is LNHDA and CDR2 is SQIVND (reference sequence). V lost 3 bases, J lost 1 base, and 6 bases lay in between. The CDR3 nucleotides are TGTGCCAGTAGTATGTACGGGAACACTGAAGCTTTCTTT. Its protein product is CASSMYGNTEAFF.

The CDR3 coding sequence is TGCAGCGTCCCCAGTCAAGACAGTCTCAATGAGCAGTTCTTC. Amino acid sequence: CSVPSQDSLNEQFF. The chain couples TRBV29-1 to TRBJ2-1; TRBD1 might be the D (5 bases). This CDR3 region has 14 residues. Germline values: CDR1 SQVTM, CDR2 ANQGSEA. V was shortened by 6 bases and J by 6 bases, with 18 bases between the two germline ends.

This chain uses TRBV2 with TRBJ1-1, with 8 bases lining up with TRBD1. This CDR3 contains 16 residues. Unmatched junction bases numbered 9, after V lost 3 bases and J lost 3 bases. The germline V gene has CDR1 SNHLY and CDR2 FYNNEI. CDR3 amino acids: CASSDTGGPRYTEAFF. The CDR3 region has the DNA TGTGCCAGCAGTGATACAGGGGGACCTAGGTACACTGAAGCTTTCTTT.

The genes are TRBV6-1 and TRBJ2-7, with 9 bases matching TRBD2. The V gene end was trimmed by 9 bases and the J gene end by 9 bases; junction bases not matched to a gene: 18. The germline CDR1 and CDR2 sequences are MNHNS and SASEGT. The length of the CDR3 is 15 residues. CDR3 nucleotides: TGTGCCAGTCTGCGCGGGAGGGGCCCAAGGCTTGTGCAGTACTTC. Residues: CASLRGRGPRLVQYF.

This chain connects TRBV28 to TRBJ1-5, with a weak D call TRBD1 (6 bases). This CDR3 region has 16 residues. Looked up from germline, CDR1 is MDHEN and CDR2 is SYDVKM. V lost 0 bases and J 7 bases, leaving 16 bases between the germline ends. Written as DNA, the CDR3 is TGTGCCAGCAGTTTATGGCTCAGGGGTAAGGGGCAGCCCCAGCATTTT. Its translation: CASSLWLRGKGQPQHF.

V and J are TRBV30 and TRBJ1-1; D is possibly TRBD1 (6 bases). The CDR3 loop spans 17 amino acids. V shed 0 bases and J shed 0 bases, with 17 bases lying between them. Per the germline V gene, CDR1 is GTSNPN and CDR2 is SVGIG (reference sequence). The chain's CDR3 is CAWSVWGRQAMNTEAFF. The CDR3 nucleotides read TGTGCCTGGAGTGTATGGGGTAGACAGGCAATGAACACTGAAGCTTTCTTT.

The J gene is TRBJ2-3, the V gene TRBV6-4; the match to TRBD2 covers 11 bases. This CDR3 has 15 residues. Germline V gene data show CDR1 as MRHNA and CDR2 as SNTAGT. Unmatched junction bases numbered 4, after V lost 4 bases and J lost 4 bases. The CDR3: CASSALAGGADTQYF. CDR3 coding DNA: TGTGCCAGCAGTGCCTTAGCGGGAGGGGCAGATACGCAGTATTTT.

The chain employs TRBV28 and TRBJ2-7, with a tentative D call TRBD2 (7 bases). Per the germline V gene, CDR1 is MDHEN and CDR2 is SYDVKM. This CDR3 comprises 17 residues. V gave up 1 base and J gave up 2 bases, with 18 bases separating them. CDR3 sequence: CASSLFRGAGITYEQYF. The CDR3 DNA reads TGTGCCAGCAGTTTATTCCGGGGGGCAGGTATCACCTACGAGCAGTACTTC.

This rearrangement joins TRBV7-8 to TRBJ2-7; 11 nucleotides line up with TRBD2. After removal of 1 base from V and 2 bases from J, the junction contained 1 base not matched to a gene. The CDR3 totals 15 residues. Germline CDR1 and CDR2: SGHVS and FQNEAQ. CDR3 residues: CASSLVTSGTYEQYF. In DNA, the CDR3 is TGTGCCAGCAGCTTAGTGACTAGCGGGACCTACGAGCAGTACTTC.

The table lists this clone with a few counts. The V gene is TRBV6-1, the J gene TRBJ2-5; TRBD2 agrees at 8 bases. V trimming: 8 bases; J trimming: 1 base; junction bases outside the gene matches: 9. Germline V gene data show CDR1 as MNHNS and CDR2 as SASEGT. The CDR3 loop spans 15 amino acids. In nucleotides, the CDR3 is TGTGCCAGCGGGTCCCAGCGGGAGTCCCAAGAGACCCAGTACTTC. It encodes CASGSQRESQETQYF.

Written as DNA, the CDR3 is TGTGCCTGGAATATGAACCTACAGAAAAAACTGTTTTTT. This encodes CAWNMNLQKKLFF. The gene calls are TRBV30 and TRBJ1-4; no reliable D call. V shed 4 bases and J shed 9 bases, with 15 bases lying between them. This CDR3 has 13 residues. The germline CDR1 and CDR2 sequences are GTSNPN and SVGIG (reference sequence). Full variable domain (rest looked up from reference TRBV30 and TRBJ1-4): SQTIHQWPATLVQPVGSPLSLECTVEGTSNPNLYWYRQAAGRGLQLLFYSVGIGQISSEVPQNLSASRPQDRQFILSSKKLLLSDSGFYLCAWNMNLQKKLFFGSGTQLSVL.